The source of this T cell receptor beta chain is a study of cytomegalovirus exposure and HLA in healthy donors. The study's findings and limits: It was reported that the classifier diagnosed cytomegalovirus status with high specificity and sensitivity in both the original and validation cohorts. Exclusion as indistinguishable affected some V segments, including TRBV6-2 and TRBV6-3. For most TCR beta V segments, an earlier analysis put the productive rate at about 87% or about 30% of the time. In a later analysis, at a false discovery rate of 0.05, roughly 17,000 TCR beta sequences were associated with HLA alleles.

Primers for the PCR totalled 60 Vbeta and 13 Jbeta. The assay was immunoSEQ multiplex PCR, and TCRdb's table has in-frame clones only and misses some. In the table there are some 110,000 clones, roughly three quarters of which are singletons. There are 14 residues in the CDR3. CDR1 and CDR2 (germline): KGHSH, LQKENI. Trimming left V 1 base short and J 6 bases short, with 9 bases between. Details on this clone: What it binds is not known.

V is TRBV18 and J is TRBJ2-2; D call uncertain. The sample taken for sequencing was PBMCs. The sequence came from a male donor in good health and CMV-seronegative. The CDR3 nucleotides read TGTGCCAGCTCACCACTATCCTCGGCCGGGGAGCTGTTTTTT. It is translated as CASSPLSSAGELFF.